This T cell receptor (beta chain) emerged from a study of OX40 agonist ivuxolimab in advanced cancers. At the level of the study: It was ivuxolimab, an agonistic anti-OX40 (CD134) antibody, that patients were treated with. Under the entry rules, prior anti-PD-1, anti-PD-L1 or anti-CTLA-4 therapy was allowed, and less than 50% had some. Whole-study findings and limits: Expanded clones were, on average, more numerous in CD8+ T cells than in CD4+.

The CDR3 runs 12 residues. Germline-derived CDR1 and CDR2 are MDHEN and SYDVKM. The germline V and J ends were trimmed by 5 bases and 7 bases, with 11 bases remaining between them. Worth noting for this clone: The antigen is not known.

TCRdb's copy holds only in-frame clones and misses some; the assay was immunoSEQ multiplex PCR. The sample holds 77,000 or so clones, around 91% seen once. Blood samples were obtained at baseline, cycle 4 day 1, and cycle 7 day 1. The sequence was obtained from an adult with an advanced solid tumor such as melanoma, head and neck, liver or kidney cancer. The sample was CD4+ or CD8+ T cells sorted from blood, taken in a trial of the OX40 agonist ivuxolimab. The chain uses TRBV28 and TRBJ1-2; maybe TRBD1 (6 bases). Written as DNA, the CDR3 is TGTGCCAGCAGTACCGAGGGGGGTGGCTACACCTTC. It codes for CASSTEGGGYTF.